A selection of T cell receptor beta chains follows, all from one sample in a study of graft-versus-host responses after intestinal transplantation. The antigens of these receptors remain unknown. The assay was immunoSEQ multiplex PCR, and TCRdb's table has in-frame clones only and misses some. The data show around 25,000 clones, with about 81% seen just once and 0.7% held by the top ten. Sequencing used unstimulated CD4+ T cells sorted from spleen or lymph node cells, obtained before intestinal transplant. The receptor source for this set is a human donor who received an intestinal transplant. CDR3s include the opening cysteine and the closing phenylalanine or tryptophan. D genes are given only for firm matches. Rows may omit the clone size; those that give it use once, few, many or a size class.

abundance | j_gene | v_gene | d_gene | CDR3aa | CDR3nt
once | TRBJ2-3 | TRBV11-2 | TRBD2 | CASSFIAGGAIYTDTQYF | TGTGCCAGCAGCTTCATAGCGGGCGGGGCCATCTACACAGATACGCAGTATTTT
- | TRBJ1-3 | TRBV5-4 | - | CASSGGGQGSGNTIYF | TGTGCCAGCAGCGGAGGGGGGCAGGGCTCTGGAAACACCATATATTTT
- | TRBJ2-1 | TRBV9 | TRBD1 | CASSVRTGNEQFF | TGTGCCAGCAGCGTTCGGACAGGGAATGAGCAGTTCTTC
- | TRBJ2-7 | TRBV6-7 | TRBD2 | CASRRTSGITPNREQYF | TGTGCCAGCAGAAGGACTAGCGGGATTACCCCCAATCGGGAGCAGTACTTC
- | TRBJ2-3 | TRBV5-4 | - | CASRSGDPTDTQYF | TGTGCCAGCCGTTCAGGGGACCCCACAGATACGCAGTATTTT
- | TRBJ1-3 | TRBV7-3 | - | CASSLDGNTIYF | TGTGCCAGCAGCTTAGATGGGAACACCATATATTTT
- | TRBJ1-4 | TRBV18 | - | CASSQSGWRAANEKLFF | TGTGCCAGCTCACAGTCCGGTTGGAGGGCGGCTAATGAAAAACTGTTTTTT
- | TRBJ2-3 | TRBV9 | TRBD1 | CASSDRASTDTQYF | TGTGCCAGCAGTGACAGGGCTAGCACAGATACGCAGTATTTT
- | TRBJ2-5 | TRBV28 | TRBD2 | CASSPPVAGGEETQYF | TGTGCCAGCAGTCCCCCCGTAGCGGGAGGAGAGGAGACCCAGTACTTC
- | TRBJ1-5 | TRBV6-5 | - | CASRDTRRSNQPQHF | TGTGCCAGCAGGGACACAAGGAGGAGCAATCAGCCCCAGCATTTT
- | TRBJ2-6 | TRBV5-1 | - | CASSWGAGANVLTF | TGCGCCAGCAGCTGGGGCGCTGGGGCCAACGTCCTGACTTTC
- | TRBJ2-1 | TRBV28 | - | CASRTMRGQYNEQFF | TGTGCCAGCAGGACGATGCGCGGGCAGTACAATGAGCAGTTCTTC
- | TRBJ1-4 | TRBV6-1 | TRBD1 | CASSERWGQSNEKLFF | TGTGCCAGCAGTGAAAGGTGGGGACAGTCTAATGAAAAACTGTTTTTT
- | TRBJ2-5 | TRBV9 | TRBD2 | CASSEASGSRETQYF | TGTGCCAGCAGCGAAGCCAGCGGGAGCAGAGAGACCCAGTACTTC
- | TRBJ2-6 | TRBV21-1 | - | CASSKPRTGSSGANVLTF | TGTGCCAGCAGCAAACCTCGGACAGGGAGCTCTGGGGCCAACGTCCTGACTTTC
- | TRBJ2-7 | TRBV30 | - | CAWTLGGNYEQYF | TGTGCCTGGACCCTTGGGGGGAACTACGAGCAGTACTTC
- | TRBJ1-2 | TRBV6-4 | - | CASSDSIGPSRDGYTF | TGTGCCAGCAGTGACTCTATCGGGCCCTCACGAGATGGCTACACCTTC
- | TRBJ2-3 | TRBV7-3 | TRBD2 | CASSEKRGGRDTQYF | TGTGCCAGCTCCGAAAAGCGGGGGGGACGAGATACGCAGTATTTT
- | TRBJ1-1 | TRBV2 | TRBD1 | CASPTGEGRDQNTEAFF | TGTGCCAGCCCGACAGGGGAAGGCCGGGACCAGAACACTGAAGCTTTCTTT
- | TRBJ1-1 | TRBV6-6 | - | CASSYGSNTEAFF | TGTGCCAGCAGTTACGGCAGCAACACTGAAGCTTTCTTT
- | TRBJ2-3 | TRBV5-1 | TRBD2 | CASSLLLAGTQYF | TGCGCCAGCAGCTTACTACTAGCGGGGACTCAGTATTTT
- | TRBJ2-5 | TRBV2 | - | CASSRGQETQYF | TGTGCCAGCTCACGGGGGCAAGAGACCCAGTACTTC
- | TRBJ1-1 | TRBV6-1 | TRBD1 | CASSWTGASEAFF | TGTGCCAGCAGTTGGACAGGGGCTTCAGAAGCTTTCTTT
- | TRBJ1-4 | TRBV28 | - | CASSFQGPVRMIEKLFF | TGTGCCAGCAGTTTCCAGGGCCCTGTAAGGATGATTGAAAAACTGTTTTTT
- | TRBJ2-7 | TRBV5-1 | - | CASSLTTGTTYEQYF | TGCGCCAGCAGCTTGACGACAGGCACAACCTACGAGCAGTACTTC
few | TRBJ1-5 | TRBV6-1 | TRBD1 | CASVDRDGNQPQHF | TGTGCCAGCGTCGACAGGGATGGCAATCAGCCCCAGCATTTT
- | TRBJ2-6 | TRBV7-2 | - | CASSLGWAGANVLTF | TGTGCCAGCAGCTTAGGCTGGGCTGGGGCCAACGTCCTGACTTTC
- | TRBJ2-3 | TRBV10-3 | TRBD1 | CALRGHGTDTQYF | TGTGCCCTCAGGGGGCACGGCACAGATACGCAGTATTTT
- | TRBJ2-2 | TRBV11-3 | - | CASSLAGTNTGELFF | TGTGCCAGCAGCTTAGCGGGAACGAACACCGGGGAGCTGTTTTTT
- | TRBJ2-2 | TRBV6-5 | TRBD1 | CASNGAGGLGELFF | TGTGCCAGCAACGGGGCAGGGGGCCTCGGGGAGCTGTTTTTT
- | TRBJ2-1 | TRBV27 | - | CASSQEGSSYNEQFF | TGTGCCAGCAGTCAGGAAGGAAGCTCCTACAATGAGCAGTTCTTC
- | TRBJ1-2 | TRBV6-6 | TRBD1 | CASSYSSGTGNYGYTF | TGTGCCAGCAGTTACTCATCCGGGACAGGGAACTATGGCTACACCTTC
- | TRBJ1-3 | TRBV15 | - | CATSSRVPGSGNTIYF | TGTGCCACCAGCAGCCGAGTTCCAGGGTCCGGAAACACCATATATTTT
- | TRBJ2-7 | TRBV14 | - | CASSQVGLSYEQYF | TGTGCCAGCAGCCAAGTAGGCCTGTCCTACGAGCAGTACTTC
- | TRBJ2-1 | TRBV10-1 | TRBD2 | CASSVGSGSNEQFF | TGCGCCAGCAGTGTCGGTAGCGGGAGCAATGAGCAGTTCTTC
- | TRBJ2-1 | TRBV28 | TRBD2 | CASSFLAREGNEQFF | TGTGCCAGCAGTTTTTTGGCCAGGGAGGGCAATGAGCAGTTCTTC
- | TRBJ1-2 | TRBV2 | - | CASSEALRENYGYTF | TGTGCCAGCAGTGAAGCGCTTAGGGAAAACTATGGCTACACCTTC
- | TRBJ1-2 | TRBV10-3 | - | CAISEGQPNYGYTF | TGTGCCATCAGTGAGGGACAGCCTAACTATGGCTACACCTTC
- | TRBJ2-7 | TRBV5-4 | - | CASSLAGRGNEQYF | TGTGCCAGCAGCTTGGCCGGAAGGGGGAACGAGCAGTACTTC
- | TRBJ2-3 | TRBV11-3 | TRBD2 | CASSYRTAGGIDTQYF | TGTGCCAGCAGCTATCGTACAGCGGGGGGGATAGATACGCAGTATTTT
- | TRBJ2-5 | TRBV19 | TRBD2 | CASSIRGLAGYRETQYF | TGTGCCAGTAGTATACGGGGGCTAGCGGGATATCGAGAGACCCAGTACTTC
- | TRBJ2-7 | TRBV10-3 | - | CAISVDGYEQYF | TGTGCCATCAGTGTCGACGGCTACGAGCAGTACTTC
- | TRBJ2-7 | TRBV10-3 | TRBD2 | CATAGTSAHEQYF | TGTGCCACCGCCGGGACTAGTGCGCACGAGCAGTACTTC
- | TRBJ1-1 | TRBV11-2 | - | CASSFSGEFTEAFF | TGTGCCAGCAGCTTCAGCGGGGAATTCACTGAAGCTTTCTTT
- | TRBJ2-5 | TRBV5-1 | - | CASGKGPPEETQYF | TGCGCCAGCGGGAAGGGACCGCCAGAAGAGACCCAGTACTTC